This T cell receptor (beta chain) emerged from a study of blood T cell repertoires in COVID-19. Original data processing: Reference gene primer amplification in the assay estimated nucleated cell counts. TCRdb keeps only in-frame clones here, not all; method: immunoSEQ multiplex PCR. That table furnishes V, J and clone size, whereas the DNA furnished D and trimming. The sample carries 150,000 or so clones, about 80% recorded once. The CDR3 runs to 17 residues. Germline V gives CDR1 KGHDR, CDR2 SFDVKD. V was pared by 2 bases and J by 2 bases, with 5 bases of the junction left unmatched. This chain connects TRBV24-1 to TRBJ2-3; TRBD2 matches 11 bases. Sequencing was carried out using peripheral blood. This TCR was recovered from a woman aged 55-70 years with COVID-19, enrolled during active disease. CDR3 region: CATSDWTSGFLTDTQYF. CDR3 nucleotides: TGTGCCACCAGTGATTGGACTAGCGGGTTTCTCACAGATACGCAGTATTTT.